The present T cell receptor (beta chain) was sequenced within a study of identical twins. Findings and caveats of the study: Zero-insertion results could be subject to partial confounding by invariant MAIT and iNKT cells. Beta out-of-frame twin sharing showed a weaker excess.

Template switching, a step in the protocol, added a universal primer site, and cDNA carried unique molecular identifiers. MiXCR, run by TCRdb on the 5' RACE reads, gives a single entry per CDR3 protein. This sample has a few hundred thousand distinct CDR3 sequences, with 12% found just once. As regards this clonotype: No antigen is known for it.

Trimming pared 4 bases from V and 1 base from J, leaving 11 bases between. Germline CDR1 and CDR2: SGHRS and YFSETQ. This CDR3 comprises 14 residues. These data were also reused for a study on yellow fever vaccine responses in identical twins.

The sequenced sample consisted of memory (CD45RO+) T cells sorted from blood. The receptor was derived from a woman aged 18-30 years in good health. This chain uses TRBV5-1 with TRBJ2-5; D is possibly TRBD1 or TRBD2 (5 bases each). CDR3 sequence (DNA): TGCGCCAGCAGCCTGAGGGGCACCCAAGAGACCCAGTACTTC. Its translation: CASSLRGTQETQYF.